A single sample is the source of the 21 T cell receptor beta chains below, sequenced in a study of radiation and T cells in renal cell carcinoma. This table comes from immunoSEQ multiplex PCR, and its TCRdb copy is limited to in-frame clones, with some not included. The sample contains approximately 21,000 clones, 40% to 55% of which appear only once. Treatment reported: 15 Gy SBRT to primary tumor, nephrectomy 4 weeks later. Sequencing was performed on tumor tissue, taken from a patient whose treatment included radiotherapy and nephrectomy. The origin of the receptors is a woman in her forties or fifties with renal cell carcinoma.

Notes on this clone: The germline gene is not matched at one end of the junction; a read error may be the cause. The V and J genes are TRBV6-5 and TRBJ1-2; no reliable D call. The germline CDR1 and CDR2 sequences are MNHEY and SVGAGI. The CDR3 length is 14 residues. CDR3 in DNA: TGTGCCAGCAGTCACTCAGGATCATACTATGGCTACACCTTC. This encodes CASSHSGSYYGYTF.

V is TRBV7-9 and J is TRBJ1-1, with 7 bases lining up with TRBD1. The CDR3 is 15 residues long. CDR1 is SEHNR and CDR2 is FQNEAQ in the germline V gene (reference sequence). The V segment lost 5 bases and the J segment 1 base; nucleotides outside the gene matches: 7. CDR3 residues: CASSPDRTGNTEAFF. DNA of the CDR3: TGTGCCAGCAGCCCAGATCGGACAGGGAACACTGAAGCTTTCTTT. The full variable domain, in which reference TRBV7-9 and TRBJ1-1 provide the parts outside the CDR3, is DTGVSQNPRHKITKRGQNVTFRCDPISEHNRLYWYRQTLGQGPEFLTYFQNEAQLEKSRLLSDRFSAERPKGSFSTLEIQRTEQGDSAMYLCASSPDRTGNTEAFFGQGTRLTVV.

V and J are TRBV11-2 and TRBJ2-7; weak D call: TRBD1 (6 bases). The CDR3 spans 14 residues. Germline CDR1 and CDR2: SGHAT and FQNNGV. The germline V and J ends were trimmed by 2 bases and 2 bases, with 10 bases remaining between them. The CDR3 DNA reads TGTGCCAGCAGCTTACGGACAGACGCCTACGAGCAGTACTTC. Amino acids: CASSLRTDAYEQYF.

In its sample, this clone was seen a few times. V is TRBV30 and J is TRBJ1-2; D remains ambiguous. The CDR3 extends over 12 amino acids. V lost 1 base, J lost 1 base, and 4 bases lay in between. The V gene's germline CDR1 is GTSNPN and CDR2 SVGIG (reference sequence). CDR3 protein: CAWSEGNYGYTF. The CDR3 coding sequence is TGTGCCTGGAGTGAGGGTAACTATGGCTACACCTTC.

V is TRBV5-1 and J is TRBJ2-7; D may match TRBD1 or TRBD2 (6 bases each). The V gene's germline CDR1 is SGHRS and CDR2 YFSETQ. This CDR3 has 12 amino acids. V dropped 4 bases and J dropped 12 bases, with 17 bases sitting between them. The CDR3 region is CASSGAGGGTYF. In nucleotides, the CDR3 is TGCGCCAGCAGCGGGGCCGGAGGGGGTACGTACTTC.

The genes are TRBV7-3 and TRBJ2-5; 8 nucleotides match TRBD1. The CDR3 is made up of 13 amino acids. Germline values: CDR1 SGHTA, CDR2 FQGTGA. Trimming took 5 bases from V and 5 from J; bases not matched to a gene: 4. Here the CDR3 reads CASSPQGAETQYF. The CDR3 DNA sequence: TGTGCCAGCAGCCCCCAGGGGGCCGAGACCCAGTACTTC.

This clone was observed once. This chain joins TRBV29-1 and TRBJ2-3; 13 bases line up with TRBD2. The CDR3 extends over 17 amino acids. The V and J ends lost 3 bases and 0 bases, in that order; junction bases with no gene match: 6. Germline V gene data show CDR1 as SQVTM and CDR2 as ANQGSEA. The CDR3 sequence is CSVDGLAGVSSTDTQYF. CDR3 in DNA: TGCAGCGTTGATGGACTAGCGGGAGTCTCTAGCACAGATACGCAGTATTTT.

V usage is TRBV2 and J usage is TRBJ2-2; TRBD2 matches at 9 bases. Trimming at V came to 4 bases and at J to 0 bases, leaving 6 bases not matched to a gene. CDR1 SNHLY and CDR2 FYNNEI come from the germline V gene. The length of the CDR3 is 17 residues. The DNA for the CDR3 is TGTGCCAGCAGTGGCATTAGCGGGGGCCCGAACACCGGGGAGCTGTTTTTT. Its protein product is CASSGISGGPNTGELFF.

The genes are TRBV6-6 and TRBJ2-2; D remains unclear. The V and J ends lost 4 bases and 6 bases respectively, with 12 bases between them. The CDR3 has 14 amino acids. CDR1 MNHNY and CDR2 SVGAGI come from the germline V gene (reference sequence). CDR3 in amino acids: CASSFHSGSGELFF. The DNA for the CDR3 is TGTGCCAGCAGTTTCCACAGTGGTTCCGGGGAGCTGTTTTTT.

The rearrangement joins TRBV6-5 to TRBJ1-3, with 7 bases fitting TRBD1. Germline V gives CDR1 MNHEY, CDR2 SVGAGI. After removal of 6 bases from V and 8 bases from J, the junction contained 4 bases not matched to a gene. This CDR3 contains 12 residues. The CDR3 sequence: CASSSGGYTIYF. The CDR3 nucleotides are TGTGCCAGCAGCTCAGGGGGGTACACCATATATTTT.

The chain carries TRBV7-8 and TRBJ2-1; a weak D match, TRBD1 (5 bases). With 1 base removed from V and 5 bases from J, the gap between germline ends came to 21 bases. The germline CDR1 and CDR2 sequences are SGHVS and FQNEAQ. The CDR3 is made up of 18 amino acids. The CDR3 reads CASSLVGAVLSPNNEQFF. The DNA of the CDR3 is TGTGCCAGCAGCTTAGTTGGGGCGGTCCTTAGTCCTAACAATGAGCAGTTCTTC.

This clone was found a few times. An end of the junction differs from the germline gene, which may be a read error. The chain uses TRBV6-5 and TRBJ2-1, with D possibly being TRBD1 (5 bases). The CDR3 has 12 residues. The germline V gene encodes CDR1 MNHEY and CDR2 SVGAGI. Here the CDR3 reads CASSYRSNEQFF. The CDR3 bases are TGCGCCAGCAGTTACAGGTCCAATGAGCAGTTCTTC.

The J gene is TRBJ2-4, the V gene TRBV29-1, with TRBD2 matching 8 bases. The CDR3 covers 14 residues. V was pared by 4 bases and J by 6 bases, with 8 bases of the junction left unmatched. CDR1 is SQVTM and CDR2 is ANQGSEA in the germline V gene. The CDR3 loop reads CSVASAGGSNIQYF. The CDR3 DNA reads TGCAGCGTTGCATCGGCGGGGGGCTCAAACATTCAGTACTTC.

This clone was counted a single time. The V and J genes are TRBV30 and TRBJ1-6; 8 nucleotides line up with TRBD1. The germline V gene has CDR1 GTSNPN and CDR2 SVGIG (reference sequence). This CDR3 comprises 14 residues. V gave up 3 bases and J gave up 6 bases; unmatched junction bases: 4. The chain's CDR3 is CAWSPGQVNSPLHF. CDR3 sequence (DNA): TGTGCCTGGAGCCCGGGACAGGTTAATTCACCCCTCCACTTT.

This CDR3 is CAASGGGGPDTQYF. CDR3 coding DNA: TGTGCCGCCTCGGGCGGCGGGGGGCCAGATACGCAGTATTTT. This chain uses TRBV10-3 with TRBJ2-3; 8 bases are shared with TRBD2. The CDR3 has 14 residues. Germline CDR1 is ENHRY and CDR2 is SYGVKD. Trimming took 11 bases from V and 4 from J; bases not matched to a gene: 11.

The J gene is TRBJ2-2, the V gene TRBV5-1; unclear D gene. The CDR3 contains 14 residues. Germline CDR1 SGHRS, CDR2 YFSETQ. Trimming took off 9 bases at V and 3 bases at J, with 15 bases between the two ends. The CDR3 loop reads CATSVSTYTGELFF. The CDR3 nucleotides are TGCGCCACTTCCGTGTCGACCTACACCGGGGAGCTGTTTTTT.

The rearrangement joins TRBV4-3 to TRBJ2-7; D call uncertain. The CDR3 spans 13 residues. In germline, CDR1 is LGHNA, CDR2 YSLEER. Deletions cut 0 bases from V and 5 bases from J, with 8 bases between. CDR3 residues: CASSQEGWDEQYF. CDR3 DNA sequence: TGCGCCAGCAGCCAAGAGGGTTGGGACGAGCAGTACTTC.

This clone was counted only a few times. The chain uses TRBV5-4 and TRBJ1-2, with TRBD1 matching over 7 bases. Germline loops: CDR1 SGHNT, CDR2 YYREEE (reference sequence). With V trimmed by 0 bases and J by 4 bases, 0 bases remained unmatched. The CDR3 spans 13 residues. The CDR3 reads CASSLAGGYGYTF. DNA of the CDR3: TGTGCCAGCAGCTTGGCAGGGGGCTATGGCTACACCTTC. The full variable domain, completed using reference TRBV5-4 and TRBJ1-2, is ETGVTQSPTHLIKTRGQQVTLRCSSQSGHNTVSWYQQALGQGPQFIFQYYREEENGRGNFPPRFSGLQFPNYSSELNVNALELDDSALYLCASSLAGGYGYTFGSGTRLTVV.

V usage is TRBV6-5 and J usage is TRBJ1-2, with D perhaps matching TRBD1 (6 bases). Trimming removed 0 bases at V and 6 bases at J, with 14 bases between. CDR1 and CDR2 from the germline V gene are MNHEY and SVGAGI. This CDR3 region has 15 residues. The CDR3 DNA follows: TGTGCCAGCAGTTACTCGCATGAGGGGGGCCATGGCTACACCTTC. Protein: CASSYSHEGGHGYTF.

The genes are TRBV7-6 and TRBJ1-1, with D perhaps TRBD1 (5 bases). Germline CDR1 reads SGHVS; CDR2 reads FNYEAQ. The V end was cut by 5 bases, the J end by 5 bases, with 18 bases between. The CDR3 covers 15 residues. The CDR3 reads CASSPIRQTNTEAFF. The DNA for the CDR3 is TGTGCCAGCAGCCCTATCCGACAGACGAATACTGAAGCTTTCTTT.

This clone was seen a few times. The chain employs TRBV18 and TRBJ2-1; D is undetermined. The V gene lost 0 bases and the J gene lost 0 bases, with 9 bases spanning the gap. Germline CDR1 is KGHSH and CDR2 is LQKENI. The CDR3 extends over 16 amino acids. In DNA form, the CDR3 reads TGTGCCAGCTCACCACCCAATGCCAGCTCCTACAATGAGCAGTTCTTC. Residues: CASSPPNASSYNEQFF. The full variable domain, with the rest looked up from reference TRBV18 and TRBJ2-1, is NAGVMQNPRHLVRRRGQEARLRCSPMKGHSHVYWYRQLPEEGLKFMVYLQKENIIDESGMPKERFSAEFPKEGPSILRIQQVVRGDSAAYFCASSPPNASSYNEQFFGPGTRLTVL.